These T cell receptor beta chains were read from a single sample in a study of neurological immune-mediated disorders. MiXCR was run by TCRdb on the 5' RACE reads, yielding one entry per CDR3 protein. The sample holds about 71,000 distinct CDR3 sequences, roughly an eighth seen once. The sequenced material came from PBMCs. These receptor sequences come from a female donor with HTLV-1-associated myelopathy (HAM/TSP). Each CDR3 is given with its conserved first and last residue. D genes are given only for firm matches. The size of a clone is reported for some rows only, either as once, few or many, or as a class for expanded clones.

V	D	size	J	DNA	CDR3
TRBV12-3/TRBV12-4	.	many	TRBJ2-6	TGTGCCAGCACCTACAGGGTTTCTGGGGCCAACGTCCTGACTTTC	CASTYRVSGANVLTF
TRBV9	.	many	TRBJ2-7	TGTGCCAGCAGCGTAGACAGGGTGAGCGAGCAGTACTTC	CASSVDRVSEQYF
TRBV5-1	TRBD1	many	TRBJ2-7	TGCGCCAGCAGCTTGGGACAGGGGCTCGAGCAGTACTTC	CASSLGQGLEQYF
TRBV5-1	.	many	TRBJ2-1	TGCGCCAGCAGCTCTTCGACAGGTAGCTCCTACAATGAGCAGTTCTTC	CASSSSTGSSYNEQFF
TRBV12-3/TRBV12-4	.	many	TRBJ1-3	TGTGCCAGCAGTGGAATTGGGAGGGTCTCTGGAAACACCATATATTTT	CASSGIGRVSGNTIYF
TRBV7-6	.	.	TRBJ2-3	TGTGCCAGCAGCTCAGGCGTTAGACAGATTCTCACAGATACGCAGTATTTT	CASSSGVRQILTDTQYF
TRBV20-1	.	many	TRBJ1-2	TGCAGTCCCTCCTTGGAGGCCTATGGCTACACCTTC	CSPSLEAYGYTF
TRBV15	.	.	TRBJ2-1	TGTGCTACCAGCAGAGATATCGGGGGAAGGAATGAGCAGTTCTTC	CATSRDIGGRNEQFF
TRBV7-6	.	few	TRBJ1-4	TGTGCCAGCAGCTTGAGACAGCGCGGAAGCGGCGATGAAAAACTGTTTTTT	CASSLRQRGSGDEKLFF
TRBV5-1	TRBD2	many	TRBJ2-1	TGCGCCAGCAGGGGGAAGGGCACCGGGACTAGACCATACAATGAGCAGTTCTTC	CASRGKGTGTRPYNEQFF
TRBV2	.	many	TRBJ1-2	TGTGCCAGCAGTGACCAGGGACTCTCTGGAGGCTACACCTTC	CASSDQGLSGGYTF
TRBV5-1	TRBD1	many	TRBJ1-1	TGCGCCAGCAGCCCCCAAGGGCAGGGGGCCTTTAACACTGAAGCTTTCTTT	CASSPQGQGAFNTEAFF
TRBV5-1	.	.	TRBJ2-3	TGCGCCAGCAGCATCGGGGATGGATTCACATATACGCAGTATTTT	CASSIGDGFTYTQYF
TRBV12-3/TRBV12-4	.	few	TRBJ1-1	TGTGCCAGCAGTTCCGTAGACTTCACTGAAGCTTTCTTT	CASSSVDFTEAFF
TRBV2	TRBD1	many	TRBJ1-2	TGTGCCAGCAGTGTTACGGGACAGGGGAGTGGCTACACCTTC	CASSVTGQGSGYTF
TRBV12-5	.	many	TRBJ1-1	TGTGCTAGTGGTTTGGTTAAGGGGGAGCGCACTGAAGCTTTCTTT	CASGLVKGERTEAFF
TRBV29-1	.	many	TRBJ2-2	TGCAGCGGTTACTCGGTGAACACCGGGGAGCTGTTTTTT	CSGYSVNTGELFF
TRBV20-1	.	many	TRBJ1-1	TGCAGTGCTAGAGTGCAGAACACTGAAGCTTTCTTT	CSARVQNTEAFF
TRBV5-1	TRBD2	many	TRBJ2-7	TGCGCCAGCAGCTTGCAGCGGGGGGGCTACGAGCAGTACTTC	CASSLQRGGYEQYF
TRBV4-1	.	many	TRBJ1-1	TGCGCCAGCAGCCAAGATCGAACAGGTCGGAACACTGAAGCTTTCTTT	CASSQDRTGRNTEAFF
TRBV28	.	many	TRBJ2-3	TGTGCCAGCAGTTTTGGCTTGTTGAGGGTCACAGATACGCAGTATTTT	CASSFGLLRVTDTQYF
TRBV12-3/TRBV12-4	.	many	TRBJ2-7	TGTGCCAGCAGTTGGGACTCTTCCTACGAGCAGTACTTC	CASSWDSSYEQYF
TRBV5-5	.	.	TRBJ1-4	TGTGCCAGCAGCTTGGCAGGGGTTGAAAAACTGTTTTTT	CASSLAGVEKLFF
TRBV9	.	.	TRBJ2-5	TGTGCCAGCAGCCTGACCCTTCTTGGGACCCAGTACTTC	CASSLTLLGTQYF
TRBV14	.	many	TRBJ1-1	TGTGCCAGCAGCCGCCTCCGACAGGAGAAAGCTTTCTTT	CASSRLRQEKAFF
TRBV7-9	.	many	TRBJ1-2	TGTGCCAGCAGCCGAGGGTCGGTCCCTATCGGCTACACCTTC	CASSRGSVPIGYTF
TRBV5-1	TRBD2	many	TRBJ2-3	TGCGCCAGCCGTAGCGGGGGGGCTGGTTCAGATACGCAGTATTTT	CASRSGGAGSDTQYF
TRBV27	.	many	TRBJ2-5	TGTGCCACCAGGGAGGGGGGAGGGGAGACCCAGTACTTC	CATREGGGETQYF
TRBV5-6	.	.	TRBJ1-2	TGTGCCAGCAGCGCCGGTCCTGGCAAGACCTATGGCTACACCTTC	CASSAGPGKTYGYTF
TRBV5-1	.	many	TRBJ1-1	TGCGCCAGCAGCTCAGTAGGACGGTCGAACACTGAAGCTTTCTTT	CASSSVGRSNTEAFF
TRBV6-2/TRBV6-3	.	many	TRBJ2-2	TGTGCCAGCATCCCGGAACGGATGAGAAACACCGGGGAGCTGTTTTTT	CASIPERMRNTGELFF
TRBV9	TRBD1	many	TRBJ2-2	TGTGCCAGCAGCGTATCGACAGGGGCCCCCACCGGGGAGCTGTTTTTT	CASSVSTGAPTGELFF
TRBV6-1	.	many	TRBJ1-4	TGTGCCAGCAGTCCCCGAAGCCAGACTAATGAAAAACTGTTTTTT	CASSPRSQTNEKLFF
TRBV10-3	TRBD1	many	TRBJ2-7	TGTGCCACCGTAGGACAGGGAGAGCAGTACTTC	CATVGQGEQYF
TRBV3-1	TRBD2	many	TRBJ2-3	TGTGCCAGCAGCTTCGGACTAGCGGCGTTCACCGATACGCAGTATTTT	CASSFGLAAFTDTQYF
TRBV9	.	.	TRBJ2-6	TGTGCCAGCAGCGTCAGGTCAGGGGCCAACGTCCTGACTTTC	CASSVRSGANVLTF
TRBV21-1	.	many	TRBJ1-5	TGTGCCAGCAGCAGAAGACTTACTGATAGCAATCAGCCCCAGCATTTT	CASSRRLTDSNQPQHF
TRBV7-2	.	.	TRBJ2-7	TGTGCCAGCAGCTCGTATGTACAGGCGAGCTCCTACGAGCAGTACTTC	CASSSYVQASSYEQYF
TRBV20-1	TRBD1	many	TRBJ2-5	TGCAGTGCTACAGGACAGGGCCGCGAGACCCAGTACTTC	CSATGQGRETQYF
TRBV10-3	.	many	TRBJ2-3	TGTGCCATCAGTGATTCGCGGGGGACATCGATGGATACGCAGTATTTT	CAISDSRGTSMDTQYF
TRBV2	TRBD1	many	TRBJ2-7	TGTGCCAGCAGCCGGGGACAGCCGAACTACGAGCAGTACTTC	CASSRGQPNYEQYF